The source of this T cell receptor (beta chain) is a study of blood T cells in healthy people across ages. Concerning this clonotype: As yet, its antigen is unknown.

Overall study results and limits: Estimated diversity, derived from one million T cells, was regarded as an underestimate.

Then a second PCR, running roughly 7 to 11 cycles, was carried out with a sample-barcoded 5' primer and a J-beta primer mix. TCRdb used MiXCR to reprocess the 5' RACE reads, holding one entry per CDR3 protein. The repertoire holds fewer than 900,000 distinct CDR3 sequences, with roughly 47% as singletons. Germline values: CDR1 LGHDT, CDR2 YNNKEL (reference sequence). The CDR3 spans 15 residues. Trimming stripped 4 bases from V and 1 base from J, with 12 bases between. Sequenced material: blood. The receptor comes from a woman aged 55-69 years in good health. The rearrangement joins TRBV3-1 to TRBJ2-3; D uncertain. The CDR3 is CASSPSLIGTDTQYF. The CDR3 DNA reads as TGTGCCAGCAGCCCCTCCCTCATAGGCACAGATACGCAGTATTTT.